This T cell receptor beta chain was identified during a study of shared clonotypes between healthy human individuals. CD8 cells classed as naive were CD45RO-negative and positively selected for CCR7, excluding terminally differentiated effector memory CD45RA+ cells. Only in-frame clones appear in the TCRdb table, and some are missing; sequencing was by immunoSEQ multiplex PCR. The sample carries approximately 810,000 clones, around 93% recorded once. V was clipped by 6 bases and J by 7 bases; unmatched bases: 7. The germline gives CDR1 MNHEY, CDR2 SMNVEV (reference sequence). The CDR3 contains 14 residues.

The receptor's source is a man younger than 40 in good health. The specimen was naive CD8+ T cells sorted from blood. V usage is TRBV27 and J usage is TRBJ2-1; 9 bases map to TRBD1. In DNA, the CDR3 is TGTGCCAGCAGCCACGGGACAGGGAATAATGAGCAGTTCTTC. It specifies CASSHGTGNNEQFF.